The 23 T cell receptor beta chains reported below all come from one sample, sequenced in a study of identical twins (dated by TCRdb to about 2016). The library was built by means of 5' RACE. TCRdb names Illumina HiSeq 2000 as the instrument used. Clones were called with MiXCR by TCRdb after fastp trimmed the public reads at Q25, and only in-frame beta chains were retained. Under each unique CDR3 protein, matching rows form one entry showing the most common genes and DNA. Here the sample has around 670,000 distinct CDR3 sequences; around 6% occur a single time. The ten largest clones capture approximately 2% of the sample. The sequencing input was naive T cells sorted from blood. In the paper's terms, the cell subset or site label means: cells isolated with a human naive T-cell isolation kit. The source is a man between 18 and 35 years old in good health.

This clonotype was picked up many times. The chain carries TRBV7-2 and TRBJ2-1; D gene ambiguous. Trimming cost V 0 bases and J 4 bases, with 7 bases left between them. CDR3 length: 14 amino acids. Germline CDR1 reads SGHTA; CDR2 reads FQGNSA. The CDR3, as DNA: TGTGCCAGCAGCTTAGCCCGTGGTTACAATGAGCAGTTCTTC. This encodes CASSLARGYNEQFF.

This clonotype has at least ten counts. The genes are TRBV5-1 and TRBJ2-2; 7 nucleotides match TRBD1. This CDR3 has 16 amino acids. Losses at the gene ends were 3 bases for V and 2 bases for J; bases not matched to a gene: 7. Germline V gene data show CDR1 as SGHRS and CDR2 as YFSETQ. CDR3 sequence reads: CASSSRRQGNTGELFF. The CDR3 coding sequence is TGCGCCAGCAGCTCACGGAGACAGGGTAACACCGGGGAGCTGTTTTTT. Drawing the rest from reference TRBV5-1 and TRBJ2-2, the complete variable domain is KAGVTQTPRYLIKTRGQQVTLSCSPISGHRSVSWYQQTPGQGLQFLFEYFSETQRNKGNFPGRFSGRQFSNSRSEMNVSTLELGDSALYLCASSSRRQGNTGELFFGEGSRLTVL.

The V and J genes are TRBV15 and TRBJ2-6; D is uncertain. Trimming removed 8 bases at V and 10 bases at J, with 6 bases between. Germline CDR1 and CDR2: LNHNV and YYDKDF (reference sequence). The CDR3 spans 10 residues. DNA for the CDR3: TGTGCCACCTCCGGGAACGTCCTGACTTTC. This translates into CATSGNVLTF. Variable domain in full (rest from reference TRBV15 and TRBJ2-6): DAMVIQNPRYQVTQFGKPVTLSCSQTLNHNVMYWYQQKSSQAPKLLFHYYDKDFNNEADTPDNFQSRRPNTSFCFLDIRSPGLGDTAMYLCATSGNVLTFGAGSRLTVL.

This clonotype was seen repeatedly, ten times or more. The chain uses TRBV12-3 or TRBV12-4 and TRBJ2-7; the D is unclear. V dropped 5 bases and J dropped 6 bases, with 11 bases sitting between them. The length of the CDR3 is 12 residues. CDR3 DNA sequence: TGTGCCAGCAGTAGAACGGTAGGCGAGCAGTACTTC. This encodes CASSRTVGEQYF.

Details on this clonotype: A much larger clone sits a single nucleotide away, making a read error possible. The genes are TRBV12-3 or TRBV12-4 and TRBJ2-3; D gene unclear. The CDR3 runs 12 residues. V was pared by 8 bases and J by 6 bases, with 12 bases between. CDR3 residues: CASGDVLDTQYF. Written as DNA, the CDR3 is TGTGCCAGCGGCGACGTATTGGATACGCAGTATTTT.

This clonotype was recorded many times. The DNA of the CDR3 is TGTGCCAGCAGTTACAGGGGGGGGAGCAATCAGCCCCAGCATTTT. Encoded protein: CASSYRGGSNQPQHF. V usage is TRBV12-3 or TRBV12-4 and J usage is TRBJ1-5, with 8 bases matching TRBD1. J lost 1 base, V lost 4 bases, and 3 bases had no gene match. This CDR3 has 15 residues.

This clonotype was observed at least ten times. The rearrangement uses TRBV28 and TRBJ2-2; D ambiguous. V lost 7 bases and J 7 bases, leaving 16 bases between the germline ends. CDR3 length: 14 amino acids. Per germline, CDR1 MDHEN and CDR2 SYDVKM. The CDR3 region is CASMRYGYLGELFF. The CDR3 nucleotides are TGTGCCAGCATGAGATACGGATATCTCGGGGAGCTGTTTTTT. The full variable domain, rest sourced from reference TRBV28 and TRBJ2-2, is DVKVTQSSRYLVKRTGEKVFLECVQDMDHENMFWYRQDPGLGLRLIYFSYDVKMKEKGDIPEGYSVSREKKERFSLILESASTNQTSMYLCASMRYGYLGELFFGEGSRLTVL.

There are a few counts of this clonotype. The genes are TRBV12-3 or TRBV12-4 and TRBJ2-1, with TRBD2 identical over 7 bases. The CDR3 spans 13 residues. V gave up 3 bases and J gave up 8 bases; unmatched junction bases: 4. DNA for the CDR3: TGTGCCAGCAGTTTGCGGGAGAAGGATGAGCAGTTCTTC. Amino acids: CASSLREKDEQFF.

Many counts were recorded for this clonotype. The chain combines TRBV12-3 or TRBV12-4 with TRBJ2-1, with D hard to call. Trimming took off 3 bases at V and 8 bases at J, with 8 bases between the two ends. The CDR3 consists of 12 residues. The CDR3 reads CASSFQGYEQFF. In DNA, the CDR3 is TGTGCCAGCAGTTTCCAAGGGTATGAGCAGTTCTTC.

This clonotype was observed many times. The V and J genes are TRBV5-1 and TRBJ2-1, with D tentatively TRBD1 or TRBD2 (5 bases each). With 6 bases removed from V and 0 bases from J, the gap between germline ends came to 19 bases. The CDR3 extends over 17 amino acids. Germline-derived CDR1 and CDR2 are SGHRS and YFSETQ. The CDR3 loop is CASKRRGESSSYNEQFF. The CDR3 DNA reads as TGCGCCAGCAAAAGAAGGGGAGAATCTAGCTCCTACAATGAGCAGTTCTTC.

This clonotype has a handful of counts. This chain links TRBV10-3 with TRBJ1-5, with D possibly matching TRBD1 (5 bases). CDR3 length: 18 residues. Looked up from germline, CDR1 is ENHRY and CDR2 is SYGVKD. V was pared by 0 bases and J by 0 bases, with 15 bases between. CDR3 in DNA: TGTGCCATCAGTGAGTCTCCGGGGGAGTGGGATAGCAATCAGCCCCAGCATTTT. Its protein is CAISESPGEWDSNQPQHF.

The genes are TRBV12-3 or TRBV12-4 and TRBJ2-7; 12 positions match TRBD2. The CDR3 is 15 residues long. V shed 8 bases, J shed 9 bases, and the junction held 14 bases outside the gene matches. The CDR3 loop is CASADRTSGTISQYF. The CDR3 coding sequence is TGTGCCAGCGCAGACCGGACTAGCGGGACCATTTCGCAGTACTTC.

This clonotype came up a few times. The chain has TRBV19 and TRBJ2-7; 10 bases map to TRBD1. V shed 3 bases, J shed 6 bases, and the junction held 14 bases outside the gene matches. Germline assignment: CDR1 LNHDA and CDR2 SQIVND (reference sequence). This CDR3 has 17 residues. CDR3 sequence reads: CASSIWDRGVKGREQYV. CDR3 bases: TGTGCCAGTAGTATCTGGGACAGGGGAGTGAAGGGACGCGAGCAGTACGTC.

A few counts support this clonotype. CDR3 in amino acids: CASSQVGGLSYEQYF. The CDR3, as DNA: TGCGCCAGCAGCCAAGTGGGTGGACTCTCCTACGAGCAGTACTTC. V and J are TRBV4-3 and TRBJ2-7; a weak D match, TRBD2 (5 bases). V lost 1 base, J lost 0 bases, and 10 bases lay in between. The germline gives CDR1 LGHNA, CDR2 YSLEER. The CDR3 has 15 residues.

This clonotype was seen a few times. The chain uses TRBV7-2 and TRBJ2-5; D is perhaps TRBD1 (6 bases). Trimming removed 5 bases from V and 5 bases from J, with 18 bases in between. The CDR3 sequence is 15 residues long. In germline, CDR1 is SGHTA, CDR2 FQGNSA. The chain's CDR3 is CASSPTRQEGETQYF. CDR3 nucleotides: TGTGCCAGCAGCCCGACCCGACAGGAAGGGGAGACCCAGTACTTC.

This clonotype was found many times. The chain employs TRBV9 and TRBJ2-1, with 8 bases that match TRBD2. The length of the CDR3 is 19 residues. V lost 4 bases and J lost 0; bases outside the gene matches: 15. Germline CDR1 is SGDLS and CDR2 is YYNGEE. This CDR3 is CASSSGTSGGLSSYNEQFF. CDR3 DNA sequence: TGTGCCAGCAGCTCGGGTACTAGCGGAGGGCTGAGCTCCTACAATGAGCAGTTCTTC.

This clonotype has just a few counts. The chain employs TRBV5-1 and TRBJ1-2; D may be TRBD1 (5 bases). V was pared by 3 bases and J by 4 bases, with 16 bases between. Germline assignment: CDR1 SGHRS and CDR2 YFSETQ. The CDR3 consists of 15 residues. This CDR3 reads CASSSAGAGSYGYTF. In DNA form, the CDR3 reads TGCGCCAGCAGCTCGGCCGGGGCAGGGAGCTATGGCTACACCTTC. The whole variable domain, filled in from reference TRBV5-1 and TRBJ1-2, reads KAGVTQTPRYLIKTRGQQVTLSCSPISGHRSVSWYQQTPGQGLQFLFEYFSETQRNKGNFPGRFSGRQFSNSRSEMNVSTLELGDSALYLCASSSAGAGSYGYTFGSGTRLTVV.

This clonotype appeared many times. V gene TRBV6-5 combines with J gene TRBJ2-5; TRBD2 agrees at 8 bases. Per germline, CDR1 MNHEY and CDR2 SVGAGI. The CDR3 totals 14 residues. The junction had 1 base not matched to a gene; V was cut back by 4 bases and J by 0 bases. CDR3 protein: CASSSAGDQETQYF. As DNA, the CDR3 is TGTGCCAGCAGTTCAGCGGGGGACCAAGAGACCCAGTACTTC.

Only a few counts were recorded for this clonotype. V and J are TRBV12-3 or TRBV12-4 and TRBJ2-3; no clear D. The CDR3 runs 12 residues. Trimming cost V 5 bases and J 6 bases, with 9 bases left between them. CDR3 DNA sequence: TGTGCCAGCAGTGCCCTGGCGGATACGCAGTATTTT. Amino acid sequence: CASSALADTQYF.

The sample holds many counts of this clonotype. The CDR3 reads CASSLSWTGADQPQHF. The CDR3 coding sequence is TGTGCCAGCAGTTTATCGTGGACAGGGGCCGATCAGCCCCAGCATTTT. The V and J genes are TRBV27 and TRBJ1-5, with 9 bases identical to TRBD1. The germline CDR1 and CDR2 sequences are MNHEY and SMNVEV (reference sequence). This CDR3 has 16 residues. The junction had 5 bases not matched to a gene; V was cut back by 0 bases and J by 5 bases.

Many counts were recorded for this clonotype. The V gene is TRBV7-8, the J gene TRBJ2-5; D is unresolved. The V gene's germline CDR1 is SGHVS and CDR2 FQNEAQ. Trimming pared 5 bases from V and 1 base from J, leaving 17 bases between. The CDR3 runs 16 residues. The CDR3 coding sequence is TGTGCCAGCAGCAACGTCGTTAGCAATACCCAAGAGACCCAGTACTTC. Its protein is CASSNVVSNTQETQYF.

This clonotype showed up just a few times. The V gene is TRBV4-3, the J gene TRBJ2-2; D is ambiguous. The V end lost 0 bases, the J end lost 2 bases, and 7 bases lay between the germline ends. CDR1 is LGHNA, CDR2 YSLEER, per germline. The CDR3 is 15 residues long. The CDR3 protein is CASSQDLDNTGELFF. The DNA of the CDR3 is TGCGCCAGCAGCCAAGATTTAGACAACACCGGGGAGCTGTTTTTT.

This clonotype was counted only a few times. The CDR3 DNA follows: TGTGCCAGCAGTTTAGCGACGGGTTCGGGTGGCTACACCTTC. This encodes CASSLATGSGGYTF. V and J are TRBV12-3 or TRBV12-4 and TRBJ1-2; D not resolved. V was cut by 0 bases and J by 7 bases, with 12 bases left in between. CDR3 length: 14 amino acids.